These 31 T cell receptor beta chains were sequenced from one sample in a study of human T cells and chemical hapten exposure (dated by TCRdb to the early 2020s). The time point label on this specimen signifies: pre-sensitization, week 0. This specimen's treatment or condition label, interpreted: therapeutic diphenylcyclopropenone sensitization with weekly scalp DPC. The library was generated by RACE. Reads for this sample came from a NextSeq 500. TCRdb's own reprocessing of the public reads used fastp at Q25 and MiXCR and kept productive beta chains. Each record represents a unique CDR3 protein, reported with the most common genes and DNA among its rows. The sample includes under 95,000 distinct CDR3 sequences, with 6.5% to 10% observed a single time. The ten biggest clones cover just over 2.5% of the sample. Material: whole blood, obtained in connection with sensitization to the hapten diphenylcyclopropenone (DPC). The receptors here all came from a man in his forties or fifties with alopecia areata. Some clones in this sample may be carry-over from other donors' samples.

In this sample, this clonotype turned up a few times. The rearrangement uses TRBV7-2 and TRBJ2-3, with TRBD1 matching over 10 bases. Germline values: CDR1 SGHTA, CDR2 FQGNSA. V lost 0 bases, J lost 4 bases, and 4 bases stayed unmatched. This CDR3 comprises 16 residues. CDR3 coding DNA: TGTGCCAGCAGCTTAGCGGTGACAGGGGGCGCAGATACGCAGTATTTT. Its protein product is CASSLAVTGGADTQYF.

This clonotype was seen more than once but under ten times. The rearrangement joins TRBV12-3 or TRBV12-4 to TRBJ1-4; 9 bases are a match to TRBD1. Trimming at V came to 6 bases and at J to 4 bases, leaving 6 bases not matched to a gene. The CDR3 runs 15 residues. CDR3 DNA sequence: TGTGCCAGCAGGGGACAGGGAGTAGGTAATGAAAAACTGTTTTTT. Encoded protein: CASRGQGVGNEKLFF.

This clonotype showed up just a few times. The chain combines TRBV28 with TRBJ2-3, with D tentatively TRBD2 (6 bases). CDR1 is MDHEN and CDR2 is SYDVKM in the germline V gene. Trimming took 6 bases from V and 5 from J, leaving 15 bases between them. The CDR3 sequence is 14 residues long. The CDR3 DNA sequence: TGTGCCAGCAGCAAGGAGGGAGTCGGAGATACGCAGTATTTT. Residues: CASSKEGVGDTQYF.

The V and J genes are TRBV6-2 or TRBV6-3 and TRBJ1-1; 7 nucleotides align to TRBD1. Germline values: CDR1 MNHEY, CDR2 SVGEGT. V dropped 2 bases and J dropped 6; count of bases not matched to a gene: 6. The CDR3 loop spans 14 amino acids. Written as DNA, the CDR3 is TGTGCCAGCAGTTACAGAGGGGGCAAGGCTGAAGCTTTCTTT. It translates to CASSYRGGKAEAFF.

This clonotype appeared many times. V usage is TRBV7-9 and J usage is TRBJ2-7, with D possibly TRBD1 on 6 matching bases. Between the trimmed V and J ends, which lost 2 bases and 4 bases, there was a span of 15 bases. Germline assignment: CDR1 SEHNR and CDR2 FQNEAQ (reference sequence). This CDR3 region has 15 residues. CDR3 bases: TGTGCCAGCAGCTTACCAGAAACGACAGGATACGAGCAGTACTTC. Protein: CASSLPETTGYEQYF.

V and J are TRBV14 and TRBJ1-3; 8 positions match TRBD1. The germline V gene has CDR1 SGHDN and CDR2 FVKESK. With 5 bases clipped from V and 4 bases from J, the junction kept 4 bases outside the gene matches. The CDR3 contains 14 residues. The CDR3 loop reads CASSRTGIGNTIYF. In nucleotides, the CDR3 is TGTGCCAGCAGCAGGACAGGGATCGGAAACACCATATATTTT.

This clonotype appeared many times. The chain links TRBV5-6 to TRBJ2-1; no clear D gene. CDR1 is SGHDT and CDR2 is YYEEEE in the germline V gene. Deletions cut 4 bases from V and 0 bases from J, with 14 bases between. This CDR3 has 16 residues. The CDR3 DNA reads TGTGCCAGCAGCCGAACGACATGGAGCTCCTACAATGAGCAGTTCTTC. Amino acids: CASSRTTWSSYNEQFF.

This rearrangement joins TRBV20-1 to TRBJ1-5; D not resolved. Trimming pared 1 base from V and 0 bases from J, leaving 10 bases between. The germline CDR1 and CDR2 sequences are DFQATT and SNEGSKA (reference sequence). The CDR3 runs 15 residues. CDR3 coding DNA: TGCAGTGCTAGAGGGCAAGTGAATAGCAATCAGCCCCAGCATTTT. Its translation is CSARGQVNSNQPQHF.

The CDR3 loop is CASSARQNMNTEAFF. DNA for the CDR3: TGTGCCAGCAGTGCCCGACAGAACATGAACACTGAAGCTTTCTTT. The chain uses TRBV2 and TRBJ1-1; tentatively, D is TRBD1 (5 bases). The CDR3 totals 15 residues. V lost 4 bases and J lost 0, with 12 bases in between. The germline CDR1 and CDR2 sequences are SNHLY and FYNNEI.

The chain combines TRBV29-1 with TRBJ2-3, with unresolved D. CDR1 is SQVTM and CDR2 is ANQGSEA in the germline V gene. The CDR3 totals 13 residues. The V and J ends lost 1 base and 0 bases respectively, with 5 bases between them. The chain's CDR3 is CSVEGLSTDTQYF. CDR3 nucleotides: TGCAGCGTTGAAGGGCTAAGCACAGATACGCAGTATTTT.

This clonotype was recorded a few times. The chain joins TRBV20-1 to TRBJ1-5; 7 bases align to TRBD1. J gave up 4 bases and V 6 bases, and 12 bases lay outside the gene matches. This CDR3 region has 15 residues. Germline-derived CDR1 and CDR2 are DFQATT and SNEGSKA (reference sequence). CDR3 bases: TGCAGTGCAATCAAACGACAGGGCTTTAATCAGCCCCAGCATTTT. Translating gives CSAIKRQGFNQPQHF.

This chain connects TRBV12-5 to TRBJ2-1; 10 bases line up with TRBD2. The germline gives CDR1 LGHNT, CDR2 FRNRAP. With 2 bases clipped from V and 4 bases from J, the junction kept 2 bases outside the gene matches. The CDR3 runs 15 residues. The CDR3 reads CASGLRLAGYNEQFF. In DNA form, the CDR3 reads TGTGCTAGTGGTTTGAGACTAGCGGGTTACAATGAGCAGTTCTTC.

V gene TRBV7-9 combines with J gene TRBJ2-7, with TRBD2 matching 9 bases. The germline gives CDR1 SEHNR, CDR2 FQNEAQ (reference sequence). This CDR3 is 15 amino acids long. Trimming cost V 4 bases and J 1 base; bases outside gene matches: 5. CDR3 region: CASSSGLAFSYEQYV. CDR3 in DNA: TGTGCCAGCAGCTCCGGACTAGCGTTTTCCTACGAGCAGTACGTC.

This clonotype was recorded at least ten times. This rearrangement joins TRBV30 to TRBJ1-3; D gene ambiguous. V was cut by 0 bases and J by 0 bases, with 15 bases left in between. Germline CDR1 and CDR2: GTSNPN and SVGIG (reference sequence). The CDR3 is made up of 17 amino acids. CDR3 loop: CAWSVALNPRSGNTIYF. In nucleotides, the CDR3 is TGTGCCTGGAGTGTAGCCCTAAACCCCCGCTCTGGAAACACCATATATTTT.

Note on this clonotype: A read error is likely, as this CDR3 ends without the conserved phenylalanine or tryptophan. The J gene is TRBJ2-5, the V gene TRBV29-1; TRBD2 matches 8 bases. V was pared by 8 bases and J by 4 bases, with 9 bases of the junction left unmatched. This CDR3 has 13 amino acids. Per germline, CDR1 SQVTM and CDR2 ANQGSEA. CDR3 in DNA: TGCAGCTCCGATAGCGGGAAAGGAGAGACCCAGTACTAC. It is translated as CSSDSGKGETQYY.

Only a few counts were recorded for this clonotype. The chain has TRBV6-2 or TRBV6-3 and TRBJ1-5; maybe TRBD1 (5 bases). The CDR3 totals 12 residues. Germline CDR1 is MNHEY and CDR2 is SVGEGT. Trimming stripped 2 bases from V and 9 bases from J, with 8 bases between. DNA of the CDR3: TGTGCCAGCAGTTACGGGACGGGGCCCCAGCATTTT. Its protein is CASSYGTGPQHF.

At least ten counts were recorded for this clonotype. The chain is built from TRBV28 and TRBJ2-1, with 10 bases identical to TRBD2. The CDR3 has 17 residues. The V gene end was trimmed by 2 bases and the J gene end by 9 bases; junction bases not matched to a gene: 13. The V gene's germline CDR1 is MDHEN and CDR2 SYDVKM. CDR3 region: CASSLGTISGRAAEQFF. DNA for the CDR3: TGTGCCAGCAGTTTAGGGACTATAAGCGGGAGGGCCGCTGAGCAGTTCTTC.

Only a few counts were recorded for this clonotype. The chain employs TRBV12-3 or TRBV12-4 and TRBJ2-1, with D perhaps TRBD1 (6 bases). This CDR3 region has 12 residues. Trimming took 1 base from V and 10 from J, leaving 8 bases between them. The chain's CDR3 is CASSLVQGEQFF. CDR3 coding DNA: TGTGCCAGCAGTTTAGTCCAGGGGGAGCAGTTCTTC.

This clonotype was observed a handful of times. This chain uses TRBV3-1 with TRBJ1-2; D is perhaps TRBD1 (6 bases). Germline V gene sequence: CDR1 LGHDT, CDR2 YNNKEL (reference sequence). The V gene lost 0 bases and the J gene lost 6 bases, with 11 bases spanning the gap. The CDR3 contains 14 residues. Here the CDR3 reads CASSQEHRVHGYTF. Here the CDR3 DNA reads TGTGCCAGCAGCCAAGAGCACAGGGTTCATGGCTACACCTTC.

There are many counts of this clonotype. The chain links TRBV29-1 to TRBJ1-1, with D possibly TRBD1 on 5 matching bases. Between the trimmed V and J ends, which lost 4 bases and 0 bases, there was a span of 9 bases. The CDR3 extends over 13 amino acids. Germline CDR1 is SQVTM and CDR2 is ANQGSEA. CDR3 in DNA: TGCAGCGTTGCAGGGAGCATGAACACTGAAGCTTTCTTT. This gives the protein CSVAGSMNTEAFF.

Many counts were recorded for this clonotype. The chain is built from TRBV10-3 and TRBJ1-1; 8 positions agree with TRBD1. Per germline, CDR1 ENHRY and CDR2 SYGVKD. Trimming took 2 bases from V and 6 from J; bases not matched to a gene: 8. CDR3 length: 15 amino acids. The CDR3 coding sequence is TGTGCCATCAGTGAGGCTGGGACAGGCCGAGCTGAAGCTTTCTTT. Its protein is CAISEAGTGRAEAFF.

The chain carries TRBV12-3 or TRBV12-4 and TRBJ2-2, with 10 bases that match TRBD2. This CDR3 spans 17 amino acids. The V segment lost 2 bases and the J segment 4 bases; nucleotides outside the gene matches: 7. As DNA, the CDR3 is TGTGCCAGCAGTTTATCCTCAGCGGGAGGGCCCACCGGGGAGCTGTTTTTT. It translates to CASSLSSAGGPTGELFF.

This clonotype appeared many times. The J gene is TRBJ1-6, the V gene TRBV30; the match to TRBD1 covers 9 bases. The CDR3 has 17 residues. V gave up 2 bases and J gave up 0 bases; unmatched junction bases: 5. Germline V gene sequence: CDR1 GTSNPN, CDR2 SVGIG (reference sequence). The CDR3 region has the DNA TGTGCCTGGAGTCCTACAGGGGGCATCTCCTATAATTCACCCCTCCACTTT. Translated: CAWSPTGGISYNSPLHF.

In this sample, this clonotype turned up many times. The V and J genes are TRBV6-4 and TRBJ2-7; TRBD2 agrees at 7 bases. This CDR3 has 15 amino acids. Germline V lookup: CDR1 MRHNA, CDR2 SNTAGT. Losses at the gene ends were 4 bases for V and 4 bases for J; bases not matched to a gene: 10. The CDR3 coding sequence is TGTGCCAGCAGTGTAGTACTAGCGACTCCATACGAGCAGTACGTC. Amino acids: CASSVVLATPYEQYV.

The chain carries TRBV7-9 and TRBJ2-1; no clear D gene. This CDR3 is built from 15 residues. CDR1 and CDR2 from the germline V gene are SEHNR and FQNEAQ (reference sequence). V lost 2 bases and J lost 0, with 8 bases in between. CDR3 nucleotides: TGTGCCAGCAGCTTAAGGAGTACCTCCTACAATGAGCAGTTCTTC. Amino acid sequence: CASSLRSTSYNEQFF.

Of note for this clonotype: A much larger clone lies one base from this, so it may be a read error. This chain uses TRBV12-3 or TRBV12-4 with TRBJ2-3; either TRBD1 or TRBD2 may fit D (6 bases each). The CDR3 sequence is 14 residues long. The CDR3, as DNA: TGTCCCAGCAGTCCCGGGGGCGGCACAGATACGCAGTATTTT. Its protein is CPSSPGGGTDTQYF.

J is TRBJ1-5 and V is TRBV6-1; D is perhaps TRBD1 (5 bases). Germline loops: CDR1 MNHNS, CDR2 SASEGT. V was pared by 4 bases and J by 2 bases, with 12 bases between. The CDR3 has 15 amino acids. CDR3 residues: CASSVQGFGNQPQHF. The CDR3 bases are TGTGCCAGCAGTGTGCAGGGATTCGGCAATCAGCCCCAGCATTTT.

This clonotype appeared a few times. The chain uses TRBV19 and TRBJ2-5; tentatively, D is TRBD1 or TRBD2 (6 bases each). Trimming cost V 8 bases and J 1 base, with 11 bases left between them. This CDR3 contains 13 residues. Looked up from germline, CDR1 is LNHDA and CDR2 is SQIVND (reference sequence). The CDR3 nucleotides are TGTGCCAGTGCACGGGGGCTCCAAGAGACCCAGTACTTC. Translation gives CASARGLQETQYF.

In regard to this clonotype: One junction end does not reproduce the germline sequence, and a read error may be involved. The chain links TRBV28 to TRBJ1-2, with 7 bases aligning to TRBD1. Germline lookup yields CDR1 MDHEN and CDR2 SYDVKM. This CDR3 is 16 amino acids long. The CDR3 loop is CARSFRGRGARYGYTF. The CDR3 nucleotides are TGTGCCAGAAGTTTCCGGGGCAGGGGGGCCCGCTATGGCTACACCTTC.

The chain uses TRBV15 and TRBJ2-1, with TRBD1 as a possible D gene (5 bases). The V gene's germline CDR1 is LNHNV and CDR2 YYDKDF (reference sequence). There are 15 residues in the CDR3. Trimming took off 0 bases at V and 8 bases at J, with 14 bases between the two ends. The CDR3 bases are TGTGCCACCAGCAGAGATCGCACAGGCTGGGATGAGCAGTTCTTC. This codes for CATSRDRTGWDEQFF.

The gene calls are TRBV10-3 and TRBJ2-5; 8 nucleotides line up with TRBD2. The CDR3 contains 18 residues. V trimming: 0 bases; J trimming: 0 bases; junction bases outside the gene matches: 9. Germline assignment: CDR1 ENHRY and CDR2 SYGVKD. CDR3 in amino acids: CAISESNPGLVHQETQYF. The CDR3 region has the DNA TGTGCCATCAGTGAGTCTAATCCGGGACTAGTTCACCAAGAGACCCAGTACTTC.